Included here is one T cell receptor beta chain sequence, with context. Documented treatment: preoperative locoregional IRX-2 cytokine immunotherapy. The V gene end was trimmed by 0 bases and the J gene end by 7 bases; junction bases not matched to a gene: 10. Germline V CDR1 and CDR2: MNHGY, SAAAGT. The CDR3 is 16 residues long. These data are taken from a study of preoperative IRX-2 immunotherapy in early breast cancer. Profiling relied on immunoSEQ multiplex PCR, and the TCRdb table lists in-frame clones only, not all of them. The sample includes some 42,000 clones, roughly four fifths of them seen just once.

The sequence came from a human donor with breast cancer. The chain joins TRBV6-8 to TRBJ2-3; TRBD2 matches 7 bases. Sequenced material: lymph node tissue, taken after IRX-2 immunotherapy. CDR3 coding DNA: TGTGCCAGCAGTTACTCGATGTCTAGCGGCGCCAATACGCAGTATTTT. Protein: CASSYSMSSGANTQYF.